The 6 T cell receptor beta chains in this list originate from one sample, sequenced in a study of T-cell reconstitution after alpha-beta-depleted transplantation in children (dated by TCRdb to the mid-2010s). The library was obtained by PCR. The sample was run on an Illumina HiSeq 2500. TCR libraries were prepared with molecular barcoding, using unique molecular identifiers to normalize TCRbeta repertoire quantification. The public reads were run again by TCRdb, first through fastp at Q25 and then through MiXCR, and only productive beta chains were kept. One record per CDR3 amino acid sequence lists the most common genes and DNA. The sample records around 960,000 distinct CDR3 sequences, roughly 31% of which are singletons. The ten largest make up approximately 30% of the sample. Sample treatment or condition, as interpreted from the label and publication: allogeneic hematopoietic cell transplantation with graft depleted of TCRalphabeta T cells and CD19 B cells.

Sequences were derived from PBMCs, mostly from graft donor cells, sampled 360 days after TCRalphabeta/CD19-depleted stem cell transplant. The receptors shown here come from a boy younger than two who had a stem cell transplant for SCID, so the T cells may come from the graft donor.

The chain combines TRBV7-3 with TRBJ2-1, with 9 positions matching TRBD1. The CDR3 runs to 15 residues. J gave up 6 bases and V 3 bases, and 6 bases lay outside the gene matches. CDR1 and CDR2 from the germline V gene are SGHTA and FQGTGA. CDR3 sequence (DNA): TGTGCCAGCAGCTTTCGGGGGACAGGGCGCAATGAGCAGTTCTTC. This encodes CASSFRGTGRNEQFF. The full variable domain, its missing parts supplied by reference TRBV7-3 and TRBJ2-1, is GAGVSQTPSNKVTEKGKYVELRCDPISGHTALYWYRQSLGQGPEFLIYFQGTGAADDSGLPNDRFFAVRPEGSVSTLKIQRTERGDSAVYLCASSFRGTGRNEQFFGPGTRLTVL.

CDR3 nucleotides: TGTGCCAGCTCAGGAGCCGACTACGAGCAGTACTTC. Its translation is CASSGADYEQYF. This chain uses TRBV12-3 or TRBV12-4 with TRBJ2-7; D is unclear. V lost 8 bases and J lost 3, with 11 bases in between. This CDR3 comprises 12 residues.

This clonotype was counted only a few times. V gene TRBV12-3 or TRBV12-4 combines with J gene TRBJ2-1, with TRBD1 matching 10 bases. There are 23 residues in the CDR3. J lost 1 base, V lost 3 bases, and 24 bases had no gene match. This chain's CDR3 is CASSFFLWGDRRQGALSYNEQFF. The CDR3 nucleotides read TGTGCCAGCAGTTTTTTCCTCTGGGGGGATCGGAGACAGGGGGCGCTTTCCTACAATGAGCAGTTCTTC.

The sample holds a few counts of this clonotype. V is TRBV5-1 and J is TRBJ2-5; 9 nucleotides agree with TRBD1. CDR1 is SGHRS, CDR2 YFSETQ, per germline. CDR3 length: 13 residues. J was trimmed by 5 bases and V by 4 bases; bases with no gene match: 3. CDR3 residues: CASSGGQGETQYF. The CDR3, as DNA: TGCGCCAGCAGCGGCGGACAGGGGGAGACCCAGTACTTC.

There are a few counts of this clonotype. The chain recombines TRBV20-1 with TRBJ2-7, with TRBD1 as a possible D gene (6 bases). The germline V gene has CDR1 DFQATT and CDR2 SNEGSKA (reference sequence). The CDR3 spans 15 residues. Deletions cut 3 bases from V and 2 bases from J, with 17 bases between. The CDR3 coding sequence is TGCAGTGCTAGGAGGGGACACCTAGGCACCTACGAGCAGTACTTC. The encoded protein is CSARRGHLGTYEQYF.

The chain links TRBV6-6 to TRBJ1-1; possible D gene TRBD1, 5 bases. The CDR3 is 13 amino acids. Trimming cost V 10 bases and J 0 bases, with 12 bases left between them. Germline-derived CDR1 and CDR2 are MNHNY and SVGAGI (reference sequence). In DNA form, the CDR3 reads TGTGCCACTATGGGGGGATTGAACACTGAAGCTTTCTTT. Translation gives CATMGGLNTEAFF.